These 25 T cell receptor beta chains originate from one sample sequenced in a study of cytomegalovirus exposure and HLA in healthy donors (dated by TCRdb to about 2017). The method was the immunoSEQ multiplex PCR assay. For the multiplex PCR, a mixture combining 60 forward primers for TCR Vbeta segments and 13 reverse primers for TCR Jbeta segments was used. Imported from immuneACCESS, the table was reduced by TCRdb to in-frame sequences with V and J called. These copies leave out some clones; in studies compared against another copy, an unresolved V gene accounts for under half, and the cause of the remainder is not known. The table for this sample lists fewer than 45,000 clones. The top ten clonotypes cover more than 1.5% of the sample. The sample taken for sequencing was PBMCs. The receptor set was obtained from a woman in her twenties or thirties in good health and CMV-seronegative.

The chain couples TRBV9 to TRBJ2-2; 7 bases map to TRBD2. The CDR3 consists of 17 residues. Trimming cost V 1 base and J 3 bases; bases outside gene matches: 9. The germline gives CDR1 SGDLS, CDR2 YYNGEE. In DNA, the CDR3 is TGTGCCAGCAGCGTACCAGCTTCCCTAGCGGACACCGGGGAGCTGTTTTTT. This translates into CASSVPASLADTGELFF. Filled out from reference TRBV9 and TRBJ2-2, the complete variable domain reads DSGVTQTPKHLITATGQRVTLRCSPRSGDLSVYWYQQSLDQGLQFLIQYYNGEERAKGNILERFSAQQFPDLHSELNLSSLELGDSALYFCASSVPASLADTGELFFGEGSRLTVL.

This chain uses TRBV14 with TRBJ1-2; D gene uncertain. This CDR3 comprises 14 residues. Between the trimmed V and J ends, which lost 3 bases and 4 bases, there was a span of 12 bases. Germline CDR1 is SGHDN and CDR2 is FVKESK. CDR3 DNA sequence: TGTGCCAGCAGCCACTCGAGCCGGGTCTATGGCTACACCTTC. This encodes CASSHSSRVYGYTF.

The J gene is TRBJ2-7, the V gene TRBV4-1; D possibly corresponds to TRBD2 (6 bases). V was pared by 0 bases and J by 5 bases, with 14 bases between. The V gene's germline CDR1 is MGHRA and CDR2 YSYEKL. This CDR3 is built from 15 residues. The CDR3 DNA sequence: TGCGCCAGCAGCCAAGATCGGGGGAGTCGGGACGAGCAGTACTTC. Amino acid sequence: CASSQDRGSRDEQYF.

The chain recombines TRBV5-4 with TRBJ1-1, with 8 nucleotides matching TRBD1. Germline V gene data show CDR1 as SGHNT and CDR2 as YYREEE (reference sequence). The V and J ends lost 0 bases and 4 bases, in that order; junction bases with no gene match: 8. The CDR3 loop spans 16 amino acids. The CDR3, as DNA: TGTGCCAGCAGCTTGGGGCTCGACAGGGGAACCACTGAAGCTTTCTTT. It translates to CASSLGLDRGTTEAFF. Full variable domain (rest looked up from reference TRBV5-4 and TRBJ1-1): ETGVTQSPTHLIKTRGQQVTLRCSSQSGHNTVSWYQQALGQGPQFIFQYYREEENGRGNFPPRFSGLQFPNYSSELNVNALELDDSALYLCASSLGLDRGTTEAFFGQGTRLTVV.

The chain links TRBV7-3 to TRBJ2-3, with D tentatively TRBD2 (6 bases). The CDR3 sequence is 15 residues long. V was pared by 5 bases and J by 0 bases, with 12 bases between. Per the germline V gene, CDR1 is SGHTA and CDR2 is FQGTGA. The CDR3 loop reads CASSDSGTSTDTQYF. In DNA form, the CDR3 reads TGTGCCAGCAGCGATTCAGGGACTAGCACAGATACGCAGTATTTT.

The rearrangement joins TRBV12-5 to TRBJ2-7, with no clear D. CDR1 is LGHNT, CDR2 FRNRAP, per germline. The CDR3 is made up of 17 amino acids. The V end lost 0 bases, the J end lost 3 bases, and 18 bases lay between the germline ends. CDR3 nucleotides: TGTGCTAGTGGTTTGGTGCGCAGCGAAGGTATCATCTACGAGCAGTACTTC. Its protein is CASGLVRSEGIIYEQYF.

The rearrangement uses TRBV2 and TRBJ1-2; tentatively, D is TRBD1 (5 bases). Trimming took off 6 bases at V and 0 bases at J, with 14 bases between the two ends. The CDR3 loop spans 15 amino acids. The V gene's germline CDR1 is SNHLY and CDR2 FYNNEI. CDR3 in DNA: TGTGCCAGCAGCCTCAGGGAGGGAACTAACTATGGCTACACCTTC. Encoded protein: CASSLREGTNYGYTF.

The chain carries TRBV6-6 and TRBJ1-2; D may be TRBD1 (6 bases). This CDR3 spans 15 amino acids. The V gene's germline CDR1 is MNHNY and CDR2 SVGAGI (reference sequence). The V and J ends lost 0 bases and 4 bases respectively, with 12 bases between them. As DNA, the CDR3 is TGTGCCAGCAGTTACTCGACAGGTGCAACCTATGGCTACACCTTC. It codes for CASSYSTGATYGYTF.

The chain carries TRBV18 and TRBJ2-5; no clear D gene. Germline V gene lookup returns CDR1 KGHSH and CDR2 LQKENI. V was cut by 6 bases and J by 5 bases, with 13 bases left in between. CDR3 length equals 13 residues. The CDR3: CASSLPVLETQYF. In DNA form, the CDR3 reads TGTGCCAGCTCCCTTCCCGTCCTGGAGACCCAGTACTTC.

The chain is built from TRBV4-2 and TRBJ2-3, with 8 bases identical to TRBD2. From germline, CDR1 is LGHNA and CDR2 YNFKEQ. Germline trimming cut 6 bases from V and 2 bases from J; bases unmatched to any gene: 10. The CDR3 runs to 16 residues. Here the CDR3 reads CASSQTTSGFTDTQYF. The CDR3 nucleotides read TGTGCCAGCAGTCAGACAACTAGCGGCTTCACAGATACGCAGTATTTT.

The chain joins TRBV30 to TRBJ2-7; possibly TRBD2 for D (6 bases). V was cut by 6 bases and J by 6 bases, with 12 bases left in between. Germline CDR1 GTSNPN, CDR2 SVGIG (reference sequence). There are 11 residues in the CDR3. CDR3 in amino acids: CACSGSGEQYF. In DNA form, the CDR3 reads TGTGCCTGTAGCGGTTCGGGCGAGCAGTACTTC.

The V call is TRBV30, the J call TRBJ2-2; D possibly corresponds to TRBD2 (5 bases). The CDR3 loop spans 15 amino acids. Deletions cut 2 bases from V and 6 bases from J, with 16 bases between. In germline, CDR1 is GTSNPN, CDR2 SVGIG (reference sequence). CDR3 DNA: TGTGCCTGGAGTCGACGGATTCCGGGGTCCGGGGAGCTGTTTTTT. Residues: CAWSRRIPGSGELFF.

V gene TRBV6-5 combines with J gene TRBJ2-7, with D tentatively TRBD1 (6 bases). Germline CDR1 reads MNHEY; CDR2 reads SVGAGI. The ends were cut back, 7 bases at V and 3 bases at J, with 16 bases in the middle. The CDR3 extends over 14 amino acids. CDR3 nucleotide sequence: TGTGCCAGCATGAAGGACAGTAGGATCTACGAGCAGTACTTC. Its translation: CASMKDSRIYEQYF.

The chain is built from TRBV6-5 and TRBJ1-3; D is unclear. Germline V gene lookup returns CDR1 MNHEY and CDR2 SVGAGI. The CDR3 consists of 16 residues. Trimming removed 2 bases at V and 0 bases at J, with 11 bases between. The CDR3 spells CASSYDHSISGNTIYF. In DNA form, the CDR3 reads TGTGCCAGCAGTTACGATCACAGCATCTCTGGAAACACCATATATTTT.

This sequence joins TRBV7-6 and TRBJ1-2, with TRBD1 as a possible D gene (6 bases). V lost 5 bases to trimming and J lost 5 bases, with 15 bases between them. The CDR3 is 14 amino acids. Looked up from germline, CDR1 is SGHVS and CDR2 is FNYEAQ. The CDR3 region has the DNA TGTGCCAGCAGCCCCCGAGAGGACAGTTATGGCTACACCTTC. It is translated as CASSPREDSYGYTF.

The chain employs TRBV19 and TRBJ1-2, with 9 bases fitting TRBD1. The V segment lost 4 bases and the J segment 2 bases; nucleotides outside the gene matches: 5. CDR1 LNHDA and CDR2 SQIVND come from the germline V gene (reference sequence). CDR3 length: 15 residues. The CDR3, as DNA: TGTGCCAGTAGTACCGACAGGGGGGTGAACTATGGCTACACCTTC. Translated: CASSTDRGVNYGYTF.

This chain connects TRBV30 to TRBJ2-5, with D possibly being TRBD2 (5 bases). The CDR3 spans 11 residues. Germline loops: CDR1 GTSNPN, CDR2 SVGIG (reference sequence). V lost 0 bases to trimming and J lost 11 bases, with 10 bases between them. This chain's CDR3 is CAWSVRGNQYF. Written as DNA, the CDR3 is TGTGCCTGGAGTGTACGGGGTAATCAGTACTTC. Drawing the rest from reference TRBV30 and TRBJ2-5, the complete variable domain is SQTIHQWPATLVQPVGSPLSLECTVEGTSNPNLYWYRQAAGRGLQLLFYSVGIGQISSEVPQNLSASRPQDRQFILSSKKLLLSDSGFYLCAWSVRGNQYFGPGTRLLVL.

V is TRBV11-1 and J is TRBJ2-7, with D maybe TRBD1 (6 bases). CDR3 length: 15 amino acids. The V end lost 5 bases, the J end lost 0 bases, and 14 bases lay between the germline ends. Germline V gene sequence: CDR1 SGHAT, CDR2 FQDESV (reference sequence). The chain's CDR3 is CASSTRQVSSYEQYF. CDR3 nucleotide sequence: TGTGCCAGCAGCACACGACAGGTTAGCTCCTACGAGCAGTACTTC.

This chain uses TRBV30 with TRBJ2-1; D ambiguous. CDR3 length: 13 residues. Germline CDR1 is GTSNPN and CDR2 is SVGIG (reference sequence). V was clipped by 0 bases and J by 4 bases, with 7 bases between them. DNA of the CDR3: TGTGCCTGGAGTGTAAACTCATACAATGAGCAGTTCTTC. Amino acids: CAWSVNSYNEQFF.

The rearrangement links TRBV5-1 to TRBJ2-7; 7 bases match TRBD2. J lost 2 bases, V lost 4 bases, and 9 bases had no gene match. Germline V CDR1 and CDR2: SGHRS, YFSETQ. The CDR3 is 15 amino acids. CDR3 DNA: TGCGCCAGCAGCGTCGGGGGGTGGCCCACCTACGAGCAGTACTTC. Protein sequence: CASSVGGWPTYEQYF.

The chain carries TRBV7-9 and TRBJ2-5; 10 bases agree with TRBD2. V lost 1 base and J lost 0; bases outside the gene matches: 5. Germline CDR1 and CDR2: SEHNR and FQNEAQ (reference sequence). This CDR3 region has 17 residues. CDR3 coding DNA: TGTGCCAGCAGCTTAGGGGCTAGCGGGGGCTACCAAGAGACCCAGTACTTC. Translation gives CASSLGASGGYQETQYF.

V and J are TRBV9 and TRBJ2-7; D gene unclear. The germline V and J ends were trimmed by 1 base and 6 bases, with 11 bases remaining between them. CDR1 is SGDLS, CDR2 YYNGEE, per germline. CDR3 length equals 13 residues. The CDR3 loop is CASSVLSSGEQYF. The CDR3 nucleotides are TGTGCCAGCAGCGTACTGAGTTCCGGCGAGCAGTACTTC.

The CDR3 is CASSQEQNLFYEQYF. For the CDR3, the DNA is TGCGCCAGCAGCCAAGAACAGAATCTTTTCTACGAGCAGTACTTC. The chain joins TRBV4-1 to TRBJ2-7, with D uncertain. The CDR3 covers 15 residues. Germline V lookup: CDR1 MGHRA, CDR2 YSYEKL. Trimming cost V 0 bases and J 3 bases, with 12 bases left between them.

The chain combines TRBV11-2 with TRBJ2-7; 7 positions agree with TRBD2. The germline V gene encodes CDR1 SGHAT and CDR2 FQNNGV. V lost 1 base to trimming and J lost 2 bases; unmatched junction nucleotides: 8. The CDR3 loop spans 16 amino acids. The CDR3 reads CASSLAGASGTYEQYF. In nucleotides, the CDR3 is TGTGCCAGCAGCTTAGCCGGGGCTAGCGGTACCTACGAGCAGTACTTC.

V usage is TRBV4-2 and J usage is TRBJ2-4, with 9 bases that match TRBD2. Germline V gene data show CDR1 as LGHNA and CDR2 as YNFKEQ. This CDR3 spans 15 amino acids. The J segment lost 3 bases and the V segment lost 2 bases, leaving 2 bases of the junction unmatched. The CDR3 DNA is TGTGCCAGCAGCCAACAACTAGCGGGCAAAAACATTCAGTACTTC. Translating gives CASSQQLAGKNIQYF.